A selection of T cell receptor beta chains follows, all from one sample in a study of CD8+CD57+ T cells in acquired aplastic anemia. TCRdb redid the calling of the reads with MiXCR, one entry per CDR3 protein. Here the sample spans 150,000 to 200,000 distinct CDR3 sequences, roughly 43% being singletons. Sequences were obtained from sorted CD4+, CD8+, or CD8+CD57+ T cells (not recorded which) from PBMCs. The source is a human donor with aplastic anemia. Both conserved end residues are part of each CDR3. A D gene is named only where the DNA matches it firmly. The size entry is marked missing in some rows and otherwise reads once, few, many or a size class.

V: TRBV15
size: many
D: -
J: TRBJ1-2
DNA: TGTGCCACCAGCAGGGACCGGGACACACATGGCTATGGCTACACCTTC
CDR3: CATSRDRDTHGYGYTF

V: TRBV24-1
size: -
D: TRBD1
J: TRBJ2-2
DNA: TGTGCCACCAGTGATCCACAGGGGCCCAGGAACACCGGGGAGCTGTTTTTT
CDR3: CATSDPQGPRNTGELFF

V: TRBV19
size: many
D: TRBD2
J: TRBJ2-2
DNA: TGTGCCAGTAGTGCCACTAGCGGTGGCACCGGGGAGCTGTTTTTT
CDR3: CASSATSGGTGELFF

V: TRBV12-3/TRBV12-4
size: many
D: -
J: TRBJ2-3
DNA: TGTGCCAGCCAAGGCTTTGCGGGGGCCCGCACAGATACGCAGTATTTT
CDR3: CASQGFAGARTDTQYF

V: TRBV24-1
size: -
D: -
J: TRBJ1-2
DNA: TGTGCCACCAGCGTCAACGGGCCCAGCATAGGCTACACCTTC
CDR3: CATSVNGPSIGYTF

V: TRBV20-1
size: many
D: -
J: TRBJ2-1
DNA: TGCAGTGCTATGGCGGGAATGGGGAATGAGCAGTTCTTC
CDR3: CSAMAGMGNEQFF

V: TRBV5-4
size: -
D: -
J: TRBJ1-3
DNA: TGTGCCAGCAGCTTGGGAGGACACTCTGGAAACACCATATATTTT
CDR3: CASSLGGHSGNTIYF

V: TRBV7-6
size: -
D: -
J: TRBJ2-3
DNA: TGTGCCAGCAGCTTGGACCAGGGGACAGATACGCAGTATTTT
CDR3: CASSLDQGTDTQYF

V: TRBV6-2/TRBV6-3
size: many
D: -
J: TRBJ2-7
DNA: TGTGCCAGCAGTTACTCCTTACTCGGGGGTGAGCAGTACTTC
CDR3: CASSYSLLGGEQYF

V: TRBV5-1
size: once
D: TRBD2
J: TRBJ2-7
DNA: TGCGCCAGCAGCTTGCGTGGGGGGGTTTCCTACGAGCAGTACTTC
CDR3: CASSLRGGVSYEQYF

V: TRBV6-1
size: many
D: TRBD1
J: TRBJ1-6
DNA: TGTGCCAGCAGTGAACGGGACAGGGGGAACTCCTATAATTCACCCCTCCACTTT
CDR3: CASSERDRGNSYNSPLHF

V: TRBV10-2
size: few
D: -
J: TRBJ1-5
DNA: TGCGCCAGCCAATATCAGCCCCAGCATTTT
CDR3: CASQYQPQHF

V: TRBV4-1
size: -
D: TRBD1
J: TRBJ2-7
DNA: TGCGCCAGCAGCCGTACCGGGACAGGGGCACCCTACGAGCAGTACTTC
CDR3: CASSRTGTGAPYEQYF

V: TRBV5-4
size: -
D: -
J: TRBJ1-6
DNA: TGTGCCAGCAGCTCCGGACAGAGCTCCTATAATTCACCCCTCCACTTT
CDR3: CASSSGQSSYNSPLHF

V: TRBV10-3
size: few
D: TRBD2
J: TRBJ2-5
DNA: TGTGCCATCAGTGAGTCTGGCGGGAGAGAGACCCAGTACTTC
CDR3: CAISESGGRETQYF

V: TRBV2
size: -
D: TRBD2
J: TRBJ2-1
DNA: TGTGCCAGCGCGGGGGTTCGGTTATCCAATGAGCAGTTCTTC
CDR3: CASAGVRLSNEQFF

V: TRBV12-3/TRBV12-4
size: -
D: -
J: TRBJ2-7
DNA: TGTGCCAGCAGTTTAGGTGACACCGACTACGAGCAGTACTTC
CDR3: CASSLGDTDYEQYF

V: TRBV24-1
size: once
D: -
J: TRBJ2-2
DNA: TGTGCCACCTCTAGTTCCCCTCCTAACACCGGGGAGCTGTTTTTT
CDR3: CATSSSPPNTGELFF

V: TRBV15
size: -
D: -
J: TRBJ2-3
DNA: TGTGCCACCAGCAGAGGAAAATCATCAGATACGCAGTATTTT
CDR3: CATSRGKSSDTQYF

V: TRBV9
size: -
D: -
J: TRBJ2-7
DNA: TGTGCCAGCAGCGTAGCTGGAGGGGGCTACGAGCAGTACTTC
CDR3: CASSVAGGGYEQYF

V: TRBV30
size: few
D: -
J: TRBJ1-5
DNA: -
CDR3: CAWSDWARGNF

V: TRBV10-3
size: -
D: -
J: TRBJ1-5
DNA: TGTGCCAGCAGTATCACTCAGGGATGGGGCTTTAGCAATCAGCCCCAGCATTTT
CDR3: CASSITQGWGFSNQPQHF

V: TRBV14
size: many
D: TRBD2
J: TRBJ2-1
DNA: TGTGCCAGCAGCCCCAGCGGGGGGGCCGGGAATGAGCAGTTCTTC
CDR3: CASSPSGGAGNEQFF

V: TRBV7-9
size: -
D: TRBD2
J: TRBJ2-1
DNA: TGTGCCAGCAGCTCCCAGAGTGGACTAGCGGGAGGCTTC
CDR3: CASSSQSGLAGGF

V: TRBV6-5
size: many
D: -
J: TRBJ1-1
DNA: TGTGCCAGCAGTTACTCGCACCGAGGAGTCACTGAAGCTTTCTTT
CDR3: CASSYSHRGVTEAFF

V: TRBV24-1
size: -
D: -
J: TRBJ2-1
DNA: TGTGCCACCAGTGATCCGCAGGGGGGTTCCTACAATGAGCAGTTCTTC
CDR3: CATSDPQGGSYNEQFF

V: TRBV19
size: -
D: TRBD2
J: TRBJ2-3
DNA: TGTGCCAGTAACCCAGCGGGGCTGGATACGCAGTATTTT
CDR3: CASNPAGLDTQYF

V: TRBV19
size: many
D: TRBD2
J: TRBJ2-1
DNA: TGTGCCAGTAGTTATCGACCGGGACTAGACAATGAGCAGTTCTTC
CDR3: CASSYRPGLDNEQFF

V: TRBV19
size: -
D: -
J: TRBJ2-3
DNA: TGTGCCAGTAGTATGATGGACAGCACAGATACGCAGTATTTT
CDR3: CASSMMDSTDTQYF

V: TRBV11-2
size: -
D: -
J: TRBJ2-7
DNA: TGTGCCAGCGGCAAAGGGCCCTCTGGGGTCTACGAGCAGTACTTC
CDR3: CASGKGPSGVYEQYF

V: TRBV10-3
size: -
D: -
J: TRBJ2-7
DNA: TGTGCCATCAGTGACGGAGTCAGGGGATCCTACGAGCAGTACTTC
CDR3: CAISDGVRGSYEQYF

V: TRBV6-4
size: many
D: -
J: TRBJ1-2
DNA: TGTGCCAGGGGAAGGACGGATAACTATGGCTACACCTTC
CDR3: CARGRTDNYGYTF

V: TRBV11-2
size: many
D: -
J: TRBJ2-5
DNA: TGTGCCAGCAGCACCCACGGGGGTCGGAGTAGCTCTCGGGAGACCCAGTACTTC
CDR3: CASSTHGGRSSSRETQYF

V: TRBV3-1
size: many
D: TRBD2
J: TRBJ2-7
DNA: TGTGCCAGCAGACTCAGCGGGGCATTTTACGAGCAGTACTTC
CDR3: CASRLSGAFYEQYF

V: TRBV18
size: -
D: -
J: TRBJ1-1
DNA: TGTGCCAGCTCAGCTCGCTGGGACTTTGATAGGAAGGACACTGAAGCTTTCTTT
CDR3: CASSARWDFDRKDTEAFF

V: TRBV11-3
size: many
D: TRBD1
J: TRBJ2-7
DNA: TGTGCCAGCAGCGACACAGGGGGAACCTACGAGCAGTACTTC
CDR3: CASSDTGGTYEQYF

V: TRBV12-3/TRBV12-4
size: -
D: -
J: TRBJ1-1
DNA: TGTGCCAGCAGAATCCTCACAGGGAACACTGAAGCTTTCTTT
CDR3: CASRILTGNTEAFF

V: TRBV4-2
size: -
D: TRBD2
J: TRBJ2-1
DNA: TGTGCCAGCAGCCAGACTAGCGGGGGGGCAAATGAGCAGTTCTTC
CDR3: CASSQTSGGANEQFF

V: TRBV10-3
size: many
D: -
J: TRBJ1-2
DNA: TGTGCCATCACTACGGGGGACTATGGCTACACCTTC
CDR3: CAITTGDYGYTF

V: TRBV6-1
size: many
D: TRBD2
J: TRBJ2-7
DNA: TGTGCCAGCAGTGAAGTCGGGGGGATTACCTACGAGCAGTACTTC
CDR3: CASSEVGGITYEQYF

V: TRBV10-3
size: -
D: TRBD2
J: TRBJ2-1
DNA: TGTGCCATCAGTGAACCGGGACTACCCGTGCGAGGCTACAATGAGCAGTTCTTC
CDR3: CAISEPGLPVRGYNEQFF

V: TRBV24-1
size: -
D: TRBD1
J: TRBJ2-7
DNA: TGTGCCACCAGTGGAGGGGGCGCGGGCTACGAGCAGTACTTC
CDR3: CATSGGGAGYEQYF

V: TRBV19
size: many
D: -
J: TRBJ2-3
DNA: TGTGCCAGTAGTATCCCGGACGGCTCCAGAGTCCCTACGCAGTATTTT
CDR3: CASSIPDGSRVPTQYF

V: TRBV4-2
size: many
D: -
J: TRBJ2-3
DNA: TGTGCCAGCAGCCAAGTAGGCGGCACAGATACGCAGTATTTT
CDR3: CASSQVGGTDTQYF

V: TRBV19
size: many
D: TRBD2
J: TRBJ2-1
DNA: TGTGCCAGTAGTATTGGGCGGGGGAATGAGCAGTTCTTC
CDR3: CASSIGRGNEQFF

V: TRBV11-2
size: many
D: -
J: TRBJ1-1
DNA: TGTGCCAGCAGCCCAGGTCTAAGGTCGGCGATTATTGTGAACACTGAAGCTTTCTTT
CDR3: CASSPGLRSAIIVNTEAFF

V: TRBV24-1
size: -
D: TRBD1
J: TRBJ2-5
DNA: TGTGCCACCAGTGACGGACAGGGTAACCAAGAGACCCAGTACTTC
CDR3: CATSDGQGNQETQYF

V: TRBV6-2/TRBV6-3
size: many
D: -
J: TRBJ1-3
DNA: TGTGCCAGCAGTTACGTCAGGATCCGGGGAAACACCATATATTTT
CDR3: CASSYVRIRGNTIYF

V: TRBV4-2
size: many
D: -
J: TRBJ2-1
DNA: TGTGCCAGCAGTGTTTCCAGGGGCACCACCTACAATGAGCAGTTCTTC
CDR3: CASSVSRGTTYNEQFF

V: TRBV19
size: -
D: TRBD2
J: TRBJ2-1
DNA: TGTGCCAGTAGTCCCCAACGTCGCGGGAGGGTTCAGAATGAGCAGTTCTTC
CDR3: CASSPQRRGRVQNEQFF

V: TRBV5-6
size: many
D: -
J: TRBJ1-6
DNA: TGTGCCAGCAGCTTGGACGGAAGAATGGGTAGTTCACCCCTCCACTTT
CDR3: CASSLDGRMGSSPLHF

V: TRBV12-3/TRBV12-4
size: many
D: -
J: TRBJ1-4
DNA: TGTGCCAGCAGTGCGACAGCAGTACGTGAAAAACTGTTTTTT
CDR3: CASSATAVREKLFF

V: TRBV11-1
size: many
D: TRBD1
J: TRBJ1-4
DNA: TGTGCCAGCAGCTTCATATCCGGGACAGGGGACGAAAAACTGTTTTTT
CDR3: CASSFISGTGDEKLFF

V: TRBV5-1
size: -
D: TRBD1
J: TRBJ2-5
DNA: TGCGCCAGCAGCCCTATGACAGGGGGCGGAGAGACTCAGTACTTC
CDR3: CASSPMTGGGETQYF

V: TRBV6-1
size: many
D: -
J: TRBJ1-1
DNA: TGTGCCAGCAACACGCTACGGGACACTGAAGCTTTCTTT
CDR3: CASNTLRDTEAFF